The 20 T cell receptor beta chains reported below all come from one sample, sequenced in a study of blood T cell repertoires in COVID-19. TCRdb's table, derived via immunoSEQ multiplex PCR, lists solely in-frame clones and lacks some. Of 71,000 or so clones listed, about 90% are singletons. Sequences were obtained from peripheral blood. The receptor source for this set is an elderly man in a cohort sampled during active COVID-19.

V gene TRBV6-4 combines with J gene TRBJ1-1; D unclear. Per germline, CDR1 MRHNA and CDR2 SNTAGT. The CDR3 spans 14 residues. V was shortened by 5 bases and J by 4 bases, with 14 bases between the two germline ends. The CDR3 loop is CASSLRAESTEAFF. The CDR3 region has the DNA TGTGCCAGCAGTCTGAGAGCCGAGAGCACTGAAGCTTTCTTT.

The chain joins TRBV3-1 (or the pseudogene TRBV3-2) to TRBJ1-2, with D perhaps matching TRBD1 (6 bases). The V gene's germline CDR1 is LGHDT and CDR2 YNNKEL (reference sequence). This CDR3 contains 16 residues. The V gene lost 0 bases and the J gene lost 7 bases, with 18 bases spanning the gap. The CDR3 coding sequence is TGTGCCAGCAGCCAAGAGGGGAGAACAGGGCTCTTTGGCTACACCTTC. Its translation: CASSQEGRTGLFGYTF.

V is TRBV4-2 and J is TRBJ2-3; 7 bases match TRBD1. The J segment lost 1 base and the V segment lost 0 bases, leaving 4 bases of the junction unmatched. This CDR3 contains 16 residues. CDR1 and CDR2 (germline): LGHNA, YNFKEQ. CDR3 loop: CASSQDRDRGTDTQYF. In nucleotides, the CDR3 is TGTGCCAGCAGCCAAGATAGAGACAGGGGCACAGATACGCAGTATTTT.

The genes are TRBV27 and TRBJ2-2; 7 positions match TRBD2. The germline CDR1 and CDR2 sequences are MNHEY and SMNVEV (reference sequence). The CDR3 contains 15 residues. V lost 7 bases and J lost 3; bases outside the gene matches: 8. The CDR3 nucleotides are TGTGCCAGCACCCTTCGGGGGAGGGACACCGGGGAGCTGTTTTTT. Protein: CASTLRGRDTGELFF.

The V gene is TRBV2, the J gene TRBJ1-2; perhaps TRBD1 as D (6 bases). The CDR3 runs to 12 residues. CDR1 is SNHLY and CDR2 is FYNNEI in the germline V gene. V dropped 6 bases and J dropped 8 bases, with 13 bases sitting between them. The CDR3 sequence: CASRGAVRGYTF. The CDR3 nucleotides are TGTGCCAGCAGGGGGGCGGTACGAGGCTACACCTTC.

The J gene is TRBJ2-6, the V gene TRBV6-5, with a tentative D call TRBD2 (5 bases). Trimming pared 2 bases from V and 2 bases from J, leaving 7 bases between. Germline V gene data show CDR1 as MNHEY and CDR2 as SVGAGI. CDR3 size: 15 residues. DNA of the CDR3: TGTGCCAGCAGTTACATCGGGGCTGGGGCCAACGTCCTGACTTTC. It specifies CASSYIGAGANVLTF.

This clone has just one count. The rearrangement uses TRBV6-5 and TRBJ2-2, with D possibly being TRBD1 (6 bases). The V gene's germline CDR1 is MNHEY and CDR2 SVGAGI. The ends were cut back, 6 bases at V and 4 bases at J, with 12 bases in the middle. The CDR3 covers 14 residues. The CDR3 here is CASRTGQITGELFF. The CDR3 coding sequence is TGTGCCAGCAGAACCGGACAGATCACCGGGGAGCTGTTTTTT.

The chain recombines TRBV7-2 with TRBJ1-5, with 9 nucleotides matching TRBD1. The CDR3 loop spans 16 amino acids. The junction had 9 bases not matched to a gene; V was cut back by 4 bases and J by 5 bases. The germline CDR1 and CDR2 sequences are SGHTA and FQGNSA. This CDR3 reads CASSSRTGGWDQPQHF. The CDR3 DNA follows: TGTGCCAGCAGCTCGCGAACAGGGGGCTGGGATCAGCCCCAGCATTTT.

The genes are TRBV3-1 (or the pseudogene TRBV3-2) and TRBJ1-2; TRBD1 aligns across 10 bases. CDR3 length: 14 residues. V shed 3 bases and J 4 bases; nucleotides not matched to a gene: 2. Germline assignment: CDR1 LGHDT and CDR2 YNNKEL (reference sequence). The CDR3 coding sequence is TGTGCCAGCAGCCAGCGACAGGGGGCCTATGGCTACACCTTC. Amino acids: CASSQRQGAYGYTF.

In DNA, the CDR3 is TGTGCCAGCAGCTTAAGTAGATCAGGGCGCACCGGGGAGCTGTTTTTT. This gives the protein CASSLSRSGRTGELFF. The gene calls are TRBV7-3 and TRBJ2-2; a possible D gene is TRBD1 (5 bases). V lost 1 base and J 4 bases, leaving 13 bases between the germline ends. This CDR3 comprises 16 residues. CDR1 and CDR2 from the germline V gene are SGHTA and FQGTGA.

This clone came up once. This sequence joins TRBV10-1 and TRBJ2-1; TRBD2 aligns across 15 bases. With V trimmed by 6 bases and J by 0 bases, 6 bases remained unmatched. This CDR3 is built from 18 residues. Per germline, CDR1 WNHNN and CDR2 SYGVQD (reference sequence). Written as DNA, the CDR3 is TGCGCCAGCAGCTCCGGGACTAGCGGGGGGCGCTCCTACAATGAGCAGTTCTTC. Protein sequence: CASSSGTSGGRSYNEQFF.

This clone was recorded once. The chain uses TRBV2 and TRBJ2-5; a possible D gene is TRBD1 (5 bases). CDR3 length: 13 amino acids. In germline, CDR1 is SNHLY, CDR2 FYNNEI. V dropped 7 bases and J dropped 1 base, with 10 bases sitting between them. CDR3 nucleotide sequence: TGTGCCAGCAACCAGGGCCCCCAAGAGACCCAGTACTTC. Translated: CASNQGPQETQYF.

This chain joins TRBV6-6 and TRBJ1-5, with 8 bases identical to TRBD1. Per germline, CDR1 MNHNY and CDR2 SVGAGI (reference sequence). This CDR3 has 14 amino acids. V was pared by 0 bases and J by 16 bases, with 11 bases of the junction left unmatched. The CDR3 region is CASSYSIRTGPIHF. DNA of the CDR3: TGTGCCAGCAGTTACTCGATCAGGACAGGGCCCATACATTTT.

The chain links TRBV6-1 to TRBJ2-5; tentatively, D is TRBD1 (6 bases). The V gene lost 2 bases and the J gene lost 4 bases, with 17 bases spanning the gap. Germline CDR1 and CDR2: MNHNS and SASEGT. The CDR3 length is 16 residues. This chain's CDR3 is CASSETAAPRGETQYF. The CDR3 DNA reads as TGTGCCAGCAGTGAAACCGCCGCCCCCAGGGGAGAGACCCAGTACTTC.

This clone was seen a single time. V gene TRBV10-1 combines with J gene TRBJ1-1, with D unclear. Trimming stripped 5 bases from V and 6 bases from J, with 10 bases between. The V gene's germline CDR1 is WNHNN and CDR2 SYGVQD (reference sequence). This CDR3 is built from 12 residues. CDR3 loop: CASSLFRAEAFF. DNA of the CDR3: TGCGCCAGCAGTTTGTTTCGCGCTGAAGCTTTCTTT.

The chain joins TRBV2 to TRBJ2-3, with D tentatively TRBD2 (5 bases). V was cut by 8 bases and J by 5 bases, with 11 bases left in between. CDR3 length equals 12 residues. The germline V gene has CDR1 SNHLY and CDR2 FYNNEI. The CDR3 bases are TGTGCCAGCCTCAGCGGTGGAGATACGCAGTATTTT. Protein product: CASLSGGDTQYF.

In its sample, this clone was seen a few times. The rearrangement uses TRBV6-2 or TRBV6-3 and TRBJ1-6; maybe TRBD1 (6 bases). Looked up from germline, CDR1 is MNHEY and CDR2 is SVGEGT. The CDR3 has 16 residues. Trimming left V 2 bases short and J 7 bases short, with 15 bases between. The CDR3 protein is CASSYPPDRRNSPLHF. The DNA of the CDR3 is TGTGCCAGCAGTTACCCCCCCGACAGGAGGAATTCACCCCTCCACTTT.

The gene calls are TRBV18 and TRBJ2-3; tentatively, D is TRBD1 (6 bases). The germline V gene encodes CDR1 KGHSH and CDR2 LQKENI. The CDR3 has 16 residues. Trimming shortened V by 1 base and J by 2 bases, and 13 bases separated the two germline ends. The CDR3 DNA sequence: TGTGCCAGCTCACCACTTAGCAGGGGAAACACAGATACGCAGTATTTT. This codes for CASSPLSRGNTDTQYF.

The chain couples TRBV7-2 to TRBJ2-5; 9 bases agree with TRBD2. The ends lost 4 bases at V and 1 base at J; junction bases unmatched: 13. The CDR3 consists of 18 residues. Germline loops: CDR1 SGHTA, CDR2 FQGNSA. CDR3 loop: CASSSGGYSGGFQETQYF. CDR3 in DNA: TGTGCCAGCAGCTCCGGAGGGTACAGCGGGGGGTTCCAAGAGACCCAGTACTTC.

CDR3 sequence reads: CASSQGGTSGGTDTQYF. The CDR3 DNA sequence: TGTGCCAGCAGCCAAGGAGGGACTAGCGGGGGCACAGATACGCAGTATTTT. This chain links TRBV3-1 (or the pseudogene TRBV3-2) with TRBJ2-3; 13 positions agree with TRBD2. The germline CDR1 and CDR2 sequences are LGHDT and YNNKEL (reference sequence). V trimming: 1 base; J trimming: 1 base; junction bases outside the gene matches: 2. The length of the CDR3 is 17 residues.